A single sample gave rise to the 30 T cell receptor beta chains below, sequenced in a study of shared clonotypes between healthy human individuals. Sequenced by immunoSEQ multiplex PCR; TCRdb stores in-frame clones only, minus some. The table records some 2,000,000 clones, roughly 95% of them present only once. Sequenced input: naive CD4+ T cells sorted from blood. Indicated subset: CD45RA+ positively selected. Receptors originate from a man younger than 35 in good health.

CDR3 bases: TGCGCCAGCAGCGGCGGGACAGGGAACTATGGCTACACCTTC. It translates to CASSGGTGNYGYTF. The J gene is TRBJ1-2, the V gene TRBV5-1, with 9 bases aligning to TRBD1. V gave up 4 bases and J gave up 2 bases; unmatched junction bases: 3. Looked up from germline, CDR1 is SGHRS and CDR2 is YFSETQ. This CDR3 region has 14 residues.

This clone was counted a single time. The J gene is TRBJ2-3, the V gene TRBV7-3, with D perhaps TRBD1 or TRBD2 (5 bases each). The V gene's germline CDR1 is SGHTA and CDR2 FQGTGA. V gave up 3 bases and J gave up 6 bases, with 16 bases separating them. CDR3 length equals 15 residues. CDR3 DNA sequence: TGTGCCAGCAGCTTGTCCCGGGACGTCGGGGATACGCAGTATTTT. It encodes CASSLSRDVGDTQYF.

The chain uses TRBV13 and TRBJ2-3; weak D call: TRBD2 (5 bases). CDR1 and CDR2 from the germline V gene are PRHDT and FYEKMQ (reference sequence). Trimming pared 2 bases from V and 6 bases from J, leaving 12 bases between. The CDR3 extends over 14 amino acids. CDR3 DNA: TGTGCCAGCAGCTTAACCCCAGCTAGCGATACGCAGTATTTT. This translates into CASSLTPASDTQYF.

J is TRBJ1-2 and V is TRBV6-8; TRBD1 is a possible D gene (5 bases). V lost 4 bases, J lost 0 bases, and 12 bases lay in between. In germline, CDR1 is MNHGY, CDR2 SAAAGT. The length of the CDR3 is 15 residues. CDR3 DNA sequence: TGTGCCAGCAGTTCCCCGACAGCAACTAACTATGGCTACACCTTC. Protein product: CASSSPTATNYGYTF.

The chain is built from TRBV11-2 and TRBJ2-5; 7 bases fit TRBD1. This CDR3 spans 18 amino acids. V lost 2 bases and J lost 2; bases outside the gene matches: 14. Germline CDR1 SGHAT, CDR2 FQNNGV. Written as DNA, the CDR3 is TGTGCCAGCAGCTTAACTCAAGGGCTCCCGGGACAGCAAGAGACCCAGTACTTC. Residues: CASSLTQGLPGQQETQYF.

The rearrangement links TRBV6-5 to TRBJ2-5; perhaps TRBD2 as D (6 bases). The CDR3 length is 15 residues. V lost 7 bases, J lost 1 base, and 16 bases lay in between. The germline CDR1 and CDR2 sequences are MNHEY and SVGAGI. CDR3 in amino acids: CASTPLGGAQETQYF. In nucleotides, the CDR3 is TGTGCCAGCACCCCCCTCGGCGGGGCCCAAGAGACCCAGTACTTC.

This chain joins TRBV7-2 and TRBJ1-1, with D possibly being TRBD1 (5 bases). Per the germline V gene, CDR1 is SGHTA and CDR2 is FQGNSA. This CDR3 contains 14 residues. Trimming removed 1 base at V and 8 bases at J, with 14 bases between. CDR3 amino acids: CASSLETGPKEAFF. The CDR3 DNA follows: TGTGCCAGCAGCTTAGAAACAGGCCCGAAGGAAGCTTTCTTT.

The rearrangement joins TRBV10-3 to TRBJ2-5; D could derive from TRBD1 or TRBD2 (5 bases each). Trimming removed 7 bases from V and 4 bases from J, with 19 bases in between. This CDR3 is built from 15 residues. Germline assignment: CDR1 ENHRY and CDR2 SYGVKD. As DNA, the CDR3 is TGTGCCATCACAGAAACCGGGGCCGGCGGAGAGACCCAGTACTTC. As protein: CAITETGAGGETQYF.

The chain employs TRBV5-1 and TRBJ2-5; D remains unclear. The CDR3 length is 15 residues. The germline CDR1 and CDR2 sequences are SGHRS and YFSETQ. The V and J ends lost 3 bases and 3 bases respectively, with 15 bases between them. The CDR3, as DNA: TGCGCCAGCAGCTCTCGACCAACGCAGAAAGAGACCCAGTACTTC. Translation gives CASSSRPTQKETQYF.

The rearrangement joins TRBV2 to TRBJ2-7, with a possible D match to TRBD2 (5 bases). CDR3 length equals 14 residues. Trimming took off 6 bases at V and 2 bases at J, with 14 bases between the two ends. Germline CDR1 reads SNHLY; CDR2 reads FYNNEI. CDR3 loop: CASRLDSSPYEQYF. The CDR3 DNA sequence: TGTGCCAGCAGGCTGGACTCCTCTCCCTACGAGCAGTACTTC. The full variable domain, completed using reference TRBV2 and TRBJ2-7, is EPEVTQTPSHQVTQMGQEVILRCVPISNHLYFYWYRQILGQKVEFLVSFYNNEISEKSEIFDDQFSVERPDGSNFTLKIRSTKLEDSAMYFCASRLDSSPYEQYFGPGTRLTVT.

This CDR3 reads CASSQAAGEYGYTF. The CDR3 nucleotides read TGCGCCAGCAGCCAAGCTGCGGGAGAGTATGGCTACACCTTC. The chain combines TRBV4-1 with TRBJ1-2, with D uncertain. Deletions cut 1 base from V and 5 bases from J, with 11 bases between. The CDR3 runs 14 residues. From germline, CDR1 is MGHRA and CDR2 YSYEKL.

The rearrangement joins TRBV5-8 to TRBJ1-6; the D gene is possibly TRBD1 (5 bases). V lost 6 bases to trimming and J lost 7 bases, with 14 bases between them. This CDR3 has 14 residues. CDR1 is SGHTS, CDR2 YDEGEE, per germline. CDR3 nucleotide sequence: TGTGCCAGCAACACGCAGGGCCTCAATTCACCCCTCCACTTT. Translating it yields CASNTQGLNSPLHF.

This chain uses TRBV7-2 with TRBJ1-2, with 8 bases fitting TRBD1. The ends lost 1 base at V and 7 bases at J; junction bases unmatched: 5. Germline loops: CDR1 SGHTA, CDR2 FQGNSA. There are 14 residues in the CDR3. For the CDR3, the DNA is TGTGCCAGCAGCTTAGAGTCCGGACAGGGTGGCTACACCTTC. This sequence encodes CASSLESGQGGYTF.

This clone came up once. The chain employs TRBV5-8 and TRBJ2-2; TRBD1 matches 7 bases. The CDR3 extends over 16 amino acids. CDR1 SGHTS and CDR2 YDEGEE come from the germline V gene. J lost 5 bases, V lost 4 bases, and 11 bases had no gene match. Here the CDR3 reads CASSGYQGVRTGELFF. CDR3 DNA: TGTGCCAGCAGCGGGTACCAGGGGGTTCGTACCGGGGAGCTGTTTTTT. Based on the CDR3 plus reference TRBV5-8 and TRBJ2-2, the full variable domain is EAGVTQSPTHLIKTRGQQATLRCSPISGHTSVYWYQQALGLGLQFLLWYDEGEERNRGNFPPRFSGRQFPNYSSELNVNALELEDSALYLCASSGYQGVRTGELFFGEGSRLTVL.

CDR3 protein: CASGLGLAGRETQYF. For the CDR3, the DNA is TGTGCTAGTGGTTTAGGACTAGCGGGGCGGGAGACCCAGTACTTC. This chain connects TRBV12-5 to TRBJ2-5, with 12 bases that match TRBD2. Trimming removed 3 bases from V and 5 bases from J; junction bases left unmatched: 4. Germline V gene data show CDR1 as LGHNT and CDR2 as FRNRAP. The length of the CDR3 is 15 residues.

Turning to this clone: Other DNA sequences in this specimen translate into the identical CDR3. CDR3 nucleotide sequence: TGTGCCAGCAGTTACTCGGGGCGGGGGACCTACAATGAGCAGTTCTTC. Its translation is CASSYSGRGTYNEQFF. The V gene is TRBV6-5, the J gene TRBJ2-1; 7 bases map to TRBD2. V dropped 0 bases and J dropped 2; count of bases not matched to a gene: 4. The length of the CDR3 is 16 residues. Germline V gene lookup returns CDR1 MNHEY and CDR2 SVGAGI.

CDR3 sequence (DNA): TGTGCCAGCTCACCGATGGAGGGGGCCTACAATGAGCAGTTCTTC. Translated: CASSPMEGAYNEQFF. V gene TRBV18 combines with J gene TRBJ2-1; tentatively, D is TRBD1 or TRBD2 (6 bases each). Per the germline V gene, CDR1 is KGHSH and CDR2 is LQKENI. V gave up 3 bases and J gave up 2 bases, with 11 bases separating them. CDR3 length: 15 residues.

The rearrangement joins TRBV19 to TRBJ2-1; weak D call: TRBD1 (6 bases). Germline values: CDR1 LNHDA, CDR2 SQIVND (reference sequence). The CDR3 has 15 residues. V shed 5 bases and J shed 9 bases, with 20 bases lying between them. CDR3 loop: CASSGETGLSPEQFF. The DNA of the CDR3 is TGTGCCAGTAGTGGGGAGACAGGTTTAAGCCCTGAGCAGTTCTTC.

The genes are TRBV19 and TRBJ2-1, with D possibly matching TRBD1 (5 bases). The CDR3 runs to 15 residues. Per germline, CDR1 LNHDA and CDR2 SQIVND (reference sequence). V was shortened by 1 base and J by 10 bases, with 17 bases between the two germline ends. Here the CDR3 DNA reads TGTGCCAGTAGTATAGTTGGGGCGGCCGGTGCGGAGCAGTTCTTC. Residues: CASSIVGAAGAEQFF. Using reference TRBV19 and TRBJ2-1 for the parts outside the CDR3, the full variable domain is DGGITQSPKYLFRKEGQNVTLSCEQNLNHDAMYWYRQDPGQGLRLIYYSQIVNDFQKGDIAEGYSVSREKKESFPLTVTSAQKNPTAFYLCASSIVGAAGAEQFFGPGTRLTVL.

The genes are TRBV28 and TRBJ2-4, with a tentative D call TRBD2 (6 bases). The CDR3 extends over 14 amino acids. Germline-derived CDR1 and CDR2 are MDHEN and SYDVKM. V was clipped by 5 bases and J by 7 bases, with 15 bases between them. CDR3 bases: TGTGCCAGCAGTCCTGGTGGGCTAGCGAACATTCAGTACTTC. Translated: CASSPGGLANIQYF. Full variable domain (outside the CDR3, taken from reference TRBV28 and TRBJ2-4): DVKVTQSSRYLVKRTGEKVFLECVQDMDHENMFWYRQDPGLGLRLIYFSYDVKMKEKGDIPEGYSVSREKKERFSLILESASTNQTSMYLCASSPGGLANIQYFGAGTRLSVL.

The V call is TRBV7-2, the J call TRBJ2-3, with a tentative D call TRBD1 (5 bases). This CDR3 contains 13 residues. V was pared by 4 bases and J by 4 bases, with 9 bases between. Germline CDR1 reads SGHTA; CDR2 reads FQGNSA. CDR3 amino acids: CASSSQGSDTQYF. In nucleotides, the CDR3 is TGTGCCAGCAGCTCTCAGGGCTCAGATACGCAGTATTTT.

A word on this clone: Other DNA sequences in this specimen translate into the identical CDR3. The rearrangement joins TRBV7-9 to TRBJ2-3, with 8 bases lining up with TRBD1. Germline V gene data show CDR1 as SEHNR and CDR2 as FQNEAQ (reference sequence). The CDR3 runs 15 residues. V trimming: 3 bases; J trimming: 2 bases; junction bases outside the gene matches: 4. CDR3 sequence: CASSFQGAITDTQYF. Here the CDR3 DNA reads TGTGCCAGCAGCTTTCAGGGGGCTATCACAGATACGCAGTATTTT.

The chain combines TRBV7-9 with TRBJ2-6; no clear D. The CDR3 extends over 16 amino acids. Trimming shortened V by 3 bases and J by 0 bases, and 9 bases separated the two germline ends. The germline gives CDR1 SEHNR, CDR2 FQNEAQ (reference sequence). DNA of the CDR3: TGTGCCAGCAGCTTGCTCGGCGTCTCTGGGGCCAACGTCCTGACTTTC. Its translation is CASSLLGVSGANVLTF.

The rearrangement joins TRBV6-5 to TRBJ1-6; possibly TRBD1 for D (5 bases). Trimming left V 11 bases short and J 6 bases short, with 11 bases between. Germline CDR1 MNHEY, CDR2 SVGAGI. The length of the CDR3 is 12 residues. In DNA form, the CDR3 reads TGTGCCGTGGGGGTTGGTAATTCACCCCTCCACTTT. Encoded protein: CAVGVGNSPLHF.

This sequence joins TRBV7-2 and TRBJ2-3; D might be TRBD1 (5 bases). CDR1 is SGHTA and CDR2 is FQGNSA in the germline V gene. With 5 bases removed from V and 4 bases from J, the gap between germline ends came to 10 bases. The length of the CDR3 is 13 residues. The CDR3 nucleotides read TGTGCCAGCAGCCGGACAATGGCAGATACGCAGTATTTT. Protein sequence: CASSRTMADTQYF.

The chain couples TRBV27 to TRBJ2-5; no definite D call. The CDR3 consists of 15 residues. In germline, CDR1 is MNHEY, CDR2 SMNVEV (reference sequence). The germline V and J ends were trimmed by 3 bases and 5 bases, with 16 bases remaining between them. In DNA, the CDR3 is TGTGCCAGCAGTTTTCCCCAAACTGTTGGGGAGACCCAGTACTTC. Its translation: CASSFPQTVGETQYF.

The chain links TRBV5-6 to TRBJ2-4; D gene ambiguous. This CDR3 has 15 amino acids. CDR1 is SGHDT and CDR2 is YYEEEE in the germline V gene. Trimming left V 6 bases short and J 0 bases short, with 13 bases between. The CDR3 here is CASTRSGLAKNIQYF. CDR3 sequence (DNA): TGTGCCAGCACCCGGTCAGGCCTAGCCAAAAACATTCAGTACTTC.

In its sample, this clone was seen once. The V and J genes are TRBV20-1 and TRBJ2-1, with no clear D. V was trimmed by 0 bases and J by 10 bases, leaving 7 bases between them. The CDR3 loop spans 11 amino acids. Germline CDR1 is DFQATT and CDR2 is SNEGSKA (reference sequence). CDR3 sequence (DNA): TGCAGTGCTAGAGATTGGGAAGAGCAGTTCTTC. Residues: CSARDWEEQFF.

A single count supports this clone. J is TRBJ2-7 and V is TRBV10-3; 8 bases are shared with TRBD2. Trimming removed 0 bases from V and 5 bases from J; junction bases left unmatched: 3. Germline lookup yields CDR1 ENHRY and CDR2 SYGVKD. This CDR3 contains 14 residues. For the CDR3, the DNA is TGTGCCATCAGTGAGTCTAGCGGGATGAACGAGCAGTACTTC. Its translation is CAISESSGMNEQYF.

V is TRBV19 and J is TRBJ2-5, with D hard to call. The CDR3 totals 12 residues. V was pared by 3 bases and J by 5 bases, with 7 bases between. The germline CDR1 and CDR2 sequences are LNHDA and SQIVND (reference sequence). The CDR3 coding sequence is TGTGCCAGTAGTATGTTATTTGAGACCCAGTACTTC. Residues: CASSMLFETQYF.